The entry that follows covers one TCR beta chain sequence. Its target is unknown. Regarding treatment: roughly 11-day PBMC culture with coronavirus spike peptide pools or control peptides (ViraFEST assay). Healthy vaccinees, negative for nucleocapsid antibodies before and after vaccination, had no earlier SARS-CoV-2 infection. Germline CDR1 is DFQATT and CDR2 is SNEGSKA (reference sequence). This CDR3 spans 16 amino acids. The V gene end was trimmed by 3 bases and the J gene end by 5 bases; junction bases not matched to a gene: 8. This entry belongs to a study of vaccination and CD4 T cells after COVID-19. Sequenced with the Oncomine TCR Beta short-read assay was DNA taken from cultured CD4+ T cells. A single record per CDR3 protein comes from TCRdb applying MiXCR to the PCR reads. The table shows approximately 11,000 distinct CDR3 sequences, with around a quarter occurring only once.

The TCR comes from a human donor who received a COVID-19 vaccine. Sequenced material: CD4+ T cells from blood, cultured in vitro, taken before SARS-CoV-2 vaccination. The chain recombines TRBV20-1 with TRBJ2-3, with 13 bases aligning to TRBD2. This CDR3 reads CSARGLAGRAGDTQYF. Here the CDR3 DNA reads TGCAGTGCTAGGGGACTAGCGGGGCGCGCGGGAGATACGCAGTATTTT.